The clone carrying this T cell receptor (beta chain) has a count of ten or more. Its antigen is still unknown. From RNA transcripts, TCR beta CDR3 regions were amplified. The study used the HTBI primer set for a first-round RT-PCR of the TCR CDR3. TCRdb re-analysed the multiplex PCR reads in MiXCR, keeping a single row per CDR3 protein. This table holds 400,000 to 550,000 distinct CDR3 sequences, over 13% found once. The data originate from a study of T cells in Graves' hyperthyroidism and ophthalmopathy. General observations from the study: A model using 13 V-J features told ophthalmopathy apart from stable hyperthyroidism.

Between the trimmed V and J ends, which lost 8 bases and 7 bases, there was a span of 22 bases. Germline CDR1 and CDR2: MNHNS and SASEGT. The CDR3 runs 15 residues. This chain connects TRBV6-1 to TRBJ2-3; no clear D gene. This TCR came from a woman between 18 and 30 years old with Graves' hyperthyroidism. Sequenced input: blood. Here the CDR3 reads CASCPIIAVVNTQYF. CDR3 in DNA: TGTGCCAGCTGTCCCATCATCGCGGTAGTGAATACGCAGTATTTT.